This T cell receptor (beta chain) was captured in a study of blood T cell repertoires in COVID-19. Study-wide background: Researchers got acute and convalescent COVID-19 samples from the United States, Italy and Spain.

The V and J ends lost 7 bases and 3 bases respectively, with 20 bases between them. CDR1 SQVTM and CDR2 ANQGSEA come from the germline V gene. The CDR3 sequence is 15 residues long. Assay: immunoSEQ multiplex PCR; the TCRdb copy retains only in-frame clones and omits some. Of about 45,000 clones detected, 85% to 90% appear once; the ten largest clones hold 7.5% to 10%. Sample: peripheral blood. The chain recombines TRBV29-1 with TRBJ2-3; possibly TRBD1 for D (6 bases). The sequence derives from a human donor in a cohort sampled during active COVID-19. CDR3 residues: CSASGWGRSTDTQYF. The CDR3 region has the DNA TGCAGCGCCTCAGGCTGGGGGCGAAGTACAGATACGCAGTATTTT.